What follows are 29 T cell receptor beta chains derived from one specimen sequenced in a study of metastatic and nonmetastatic thyroid tumors. TCRdb re-called clones from the PCR reads using MiXCR. The sample consists of tens of thousands of clones, approximately 20% of them appearing once. Every patient was untreated before thyroid surgery. Material for sequencing was blood. The receptors derive from a female donor with papillary thyroid cancer or a benign thyroid nodule (not recorded which). Some clones in this sample may be carry-over from other donors' samples.

V and J are TRBV30 and TRBJ1-1, with D possibly matching TRBD1 (5 bases). Deletions cut 3 bases from V and 4 bases from J, with 9 bases between. This CDR3 has 12 amino acids. Germline V gives CDR1 GTSNPN, CDR2 SVGIG (reference sequence). CDR3 protein: CAWRWGCTEAFF. The DNA for the CDR3 is TGTGCCTGGAGGTGGGGCTGCACTGAAGCTTTCTTT.

This clone was detected ten times or more. The chain carries TRBV5-5 and TRBJ1-2, with 7 bases aligning to TRBD1. The V gene's germline CDR1 is SGHKS and CDR2 YYEKEE (reference sequence). The V segment lost 2 bases and the J segment 6 bases; nucleotides outside the gene matches: 4. The CDR3 runs to 13 residues. The CDR3 DNA sequence: TGTGCCAGCAGCTTCCATACAGGGGATGGCTACACCTTC. The encoded protein is CASSFHTGDGYTF.

This clone appeared many times. The rearrangement links TRBV5-1 to TRBJ2-7; D remains ambiguous. Germline V gene sequence: CDR1 SGHRS, CDR2 YFSETQ. The CDR3 has 16 amino acids. V dropped 2 bases and J dropped 6 bases, with 21 bases sitting between them. CDR3 sequence: CASSFLKKIGIGEQYF. The CDR3 region has the DNA TGCGCCAGCAGCTTCCTTAAGAAAATTGGCATCGGCGAGCAGTACTTC.

This clone showed up just a few times. V is TRBV28 and J is TRBJ2-7, with D perhaps being TRBD1 or TRBD2 (6 bases each). The CDR3 covers 14 residues. V was clipped by 0 bases and J by 7 bases, with 13 bases between them. The V gene's germline CDR1 is MDHEN and CDR2 SYDVKM. The CDR3 DNA reads as TGTGCCAGCAGTTTATGCCTCACGGGGGCGGAGCAGTACTTC. Its translation is CASSLCLTGAEQYF. The entire variable domain, with the rest obtained from reference TRBV28 and TRBJ2-7, is as follows: DVKVTQSSRYLVKRTGEKVFLECVQDMDHENMFWYRQDPGLGLRLIYFSYDVKMKEKGDIPEGYSVSREKKERFSLILESASTNQTSMYLCASSLCLTGAEQYFGPGTRLTVT.

This chain uses TRBV13 with TRBJ2-6; maybe TRBD1 (5 bases). The CDR3 sequence is 17 residues long. Trimming removed 8 bases from V and 0 bases from J, with 17 bases in between. The germline CDR1 and CDR2 sequences are PRHDT and FYEKMQ (reference sequence). The CDR3, as DNA: TGTGCCAGCGAACTAACAGGCCGCCTCTCTGGGGCCAACGTCCTGACTTTC. It codes for CASELTGRLSGANVLTF.

This clone was seen many times. The chain combines TRBV7-2 with TRBJ2-7; 8 bases map to TRBD1. The CDR3 loop spans 15 amino acids. The V segment lost 5 bases and the J segment 3 bases; nucleotides outside the gene matches: 9. Germline loops: CDR1 SGHTA, CDR2 FQGNSA. In DNA, the CDR3 is TGTGCCAGCAGCACCGACAGGGGATCGAACTACGAGCAGTACTTC. This translates into CASSTDRGSNYEQYF.

This rearrangement joins TRBV11-1 to TRBJ1-2, with D possibly being TRBD1 (5 bases). V lost 1 base and J 3 bases, leaving 15 bases between the germline ends. The CDR3 is made up of 16 amino acids. Germline V gives CDR1 SGHAT, CDR2 FQDESV (reference sequence). The CDR3 DNA is TGTGCCAGCAGCTTAGGAGTGGGGGGGTCAGACTATGGCTACACCTTC. It encodes CASSLGVGGSDYGYTF.

This chain links TRBV10-3 with TRBJ2-1; a possible D gene is TRBD2 (6 bases). CDR1 and CDR2 from the germline V gene are ENHRY and SYGVKD. This CDR3 has 16 residues. V was shortened by 6 bases and J by 6 bases, with 21 bases between the two germline ends. The CDR3 region has the DNA TGTGCCATCAGCTCCTCCGCGGGACCAGCCGGCAATGAGCAGTTCTTC. This translates into CAISSSAGPAGNEQFF.

The chain joins TRBV7-3 to TRBJ2-1; 7 bases match TRBD2. CDR1 SGHTA and CDR2 FQGTGA come from the germline V gene. The CDR3 consists of 16 residues. V shed 1 base, J shed 3 bases, and the junction held 6 bases outside the gene matches. CDR3 in DNA: TGTGCCAGCAGCTTAAGGTCGGGAGGTAGCTACAATGAGCAGTTCTTC. Amino acids: CASSLRSGGSYNEQFF.

This clone has at least ten counts. The chain recombines TRBV19 with TRBJ2-5; 7 bases are shared with TRBD1. Trimming cost V 4 bases and J 1 base; bases outside gene matches: 6. Germline V gene sequence: CDR1 LNHDA, CDR2 SQIVND (reference sequence). CDR3 length: 15 amino acids. CDR3 in amino acids: CASSTTGQSQETQYF. Written as DNA, the CDR3 is TGTGCCAGTAGTACAACGGGACAGAGCCAAGAGACCCAGTACTTC.

In this sample, this clone turned up many times. Given a much more abundant clone one base away, this may be a read error. This CDR3 is also generated by other DNA sequences in the sample. The J gene is TRBJ2-5, the V gene TRBV6-1; D is undetermined. Trimming took 6 bases from V and 5 from J, leaving 19 bases between them. The CDR3 length is 15 residues. CDR1 and CDR2 from the germline V gene are MNHNS and SASEGT. The CDR3 sequence is CASRPLRSSLETQYF. The DNA for the CDR3 is TGTGCCAGCAGACCCCTCCGGAGCAGTCTGGAGACCCAGTACTTC.

The chain uses TRBV30 and TRBJ2-1, with 9 bases matching TRBD2. The CDR3 covers 13 residues. With V trimmed by 4 bases and J by 12 bases, 10 bases remained unmatched. Germline assignment: CDR1 GTSNPN and CDR2 SVGIG (reference sequence). The DNA of the CDR3 is TGTGCCTGGAACACGGGACTAGCATTCGGGCAGTTCTTC. Translating it yields CAWNTGLAFGQFF.

The chain has TRBV6-5 and TRBJ2-7, with a tentative D call TRBD1 (5 bases). The CDR3 totals 15 residues. Deletions cut 6 bases from V and 2 bases from J, with 17 bases between. Germline CDR1 reads MNHEY; CDR2 reads SVGAGI. CDR3 DNA: TGTGCCAGCAGACACTCCGTGACAGTCCCCTACGAGCAGTACTTC. It codes for CASRHSVTVPYEQYF.

V usage is TRBV5-1 and J usage is TRBJ2-7, with a weak D call TRBD1 (5 bases). Germline V lookup: CDR1 SGHRS, CDR2 YFSETQ. There are 14 residues in the CDR3. The germline V and J ends were trimmed by 1 base and 6 bases, with 14 bases remaining between them. The CDR3 is CASSLRFRALEQYF. CDR3 coding DNA: TGCGCCAGCAGCTTGCGTTTCAGGGCGCTCGAGCAGTACTTC.

Only a few counts were recorded for this clone. With a much larger clone just one base away, this may be a read error. This same CDR3 is encoded by further DNA sequences in the sample. The rearrangement joins TRBV5-1 to TRBJ2-2; a weak D match, TRBD2 (6 bases). The CDR3 is made up of 14 amino acids. Germline CDR1 and CDR2: SGHRS and YFSETQ. The CDR3 loop is CASNRDSHTGELFF. The CDR3 DNA follows: TGTGCCAGCAACCGGGACTCCCACACCGGGGAGCTGTTTTTT.

This clone has at least ten counts. The gene calls are TRBV20-1 and TRBJ2-4; 7 bases map to TRBD2. CDR1 and CDR2 from the germline V gene are DFQATT and SNEGSKA (reference sequence). This CDR3 spans 15 amino acids. V lost 1 base to trimming and J lost 4 bases; unmatched junction nucleotides: 7. The CDR3 nucleotides are TGCAGTGCTAGAGGCCCCGGGACTACAAAAAACATTCAGTACTTC. This encodes CSARGPGTTKNIQYF.

About this clone: A much bigger clone sits one base away, suggesting this may be a read error. The V gene is TRBV11-2, the J gene TRBJ2-5; tentatively, D is TRBD1 (6 bases). V shed 7 bases and J shed 5 bases, with 17 bases lying between them. Germline V lookup: CDR1 SGHAT, CDR2 FQNNGV. The CDR3 loop spans 14 amino acids. In nucleotides, the CDR3 is TGTGCCAGCACCTCAATACAGGGTGGGGAGACCCAGTACTTC. It yields the protein CASTSIQGGETQYF.

The V and J genes are TRBV28 and TRBJ2-1; 8 positions match TRBD1. Germline lookup yields CDR1 MDHEN and CDR2 SYDVKM. This CDR3 is 17 amino acids long. V was clipped by 7 bases and J by 7 bases; unmatched bases: 18. CDR3 in amino acids: CASNRRQGTYAWNEQFF. DNA of the CDR3: TGTGCCAGCAATCGGCGACAGGGGACCTATGCATGGAATGAGCAGTTCTTC.

The V and J genes are TRBV28 and TRBJ2-5; 13 bases match TRBD2. Losses at the gene ends were 2 bases for V and 5 bases for J; bases not matched to a gene: 8. Germline V gene data show CDR1 as MDHEN and CDR2 as SYDVKM. The CDR3 runs 17 residues. In nucleotides, the CDR3 is TGTGCCAGCAGTTTAACCGTACTAGCGGGAGGGGTGGAGACCCAGTACTTC. Translation gives CASSLTVLAGGVETQYF.

This clone was counted ten times or more. The chain employs TRBV2 and TRBJ2-1, with D possibly matching TRBD1 (5 bases). Germline V gene lookup returns CDR1 SNHLY and CDR2 FYNNEI. CDR3 length equals 13 residues. Trimming left V 7 bases short and J 6 bases short, with 13 bases between. The CDR3 sequence: CASNLGPLNEQFF. The CDR3 bases are TGTGCCAGCAATTTGGGGCCCCTCAATGAGCAGTTCTTC. Using reference TRBV2 and TRBJ2-1 for the parts outside the CDR3, the full variable domain is EPEVTQTPSHQVTQMGQEVILRCVPISNHLYFYWYRQILGQKVEFLVSFYNNEISEKSEIFDDQFSVERPDGSNFTLKIRSTKLEDSAMYFCASNLGPLNEQFFGPGTRLTVL.

There are many counts of this clone. The J gene is TRBJ1-1, the V gene TRBV14, with 8 bases that match TRBD1. J lost 1 base, V lost 6 bases, and 13 bases had no gene match. Germline assignment: CDR1 SGHDN and CDR2 FVKESK. The CDR3 runs 17 residues. This CDR3 is CASSYLTGGLENTEAFF. The DNA of the CDR3 is TGTGCCAGCAGTTATTTAACAGGGGGATTGGAGAACACTGAAGCTTTCTTT.

This clone was detected many times. The chain is built from TRBV6-1 and TRBJ1-2, with D perhaps matching TRBD1 (5 bases). The germline V gene has CDR1 MNHNS and CDR2 SASEGT. This CDR3 spans 13 amino acids. V lost 4 bases, J lost 2 bases, and 8 bases lay in between. This chain's CDR3 is CASSARDNYGYTF. The CDR3 region has the DNA TGTGCCAGCAGTGCCCGGGACAACTATGGCTACACCTTC.

Details on this clone: At one end the junction does not follow the germline gene, possibly because of a read error. The chain couples TRBV27 to TRBJ1-5, with D possibly TRBD1 on 5 matching bases. The CDR3 has 14 amino acids. Germline V gene data show CDR1 as MNHEY and CDR2 as SMNVEV (reference sequence). The CDR3 loop reads CTSSGGLKAQPQHF. CDR3 sequence (DNA): TGTACCAGCAGTGGGGGACTGAAAGCCCAGCCCCAGCATTTT.

V gene TRBV11-3 combines with J gene TRBJ1-5; 11 nucleotides line up with TRBD1. This CDR3 contains 16 residues. CDR1 and CDR2 (germline): SGHNT, YENEEA. V shed 1 base and J 2 bases; nucleotides not matched to a gene: 1. CDR3 bases: TGTGCCAGCAGCTTAGGGGGACAGGGGGGCAATCAGCCCCAGCATTTT. The encoded protein is CASSLGGQGGNQPQHF.

Only a few counts were recorded for this clone. The chain carries TRBV6-1 and TRBJ2-7, with D unresolved. The V and J ends lost 0 bases and 10 bases respectively, with 16 bases between them. CDR1 MNHNS and CDR2 SASEGT come from the germline V gene. The CDR3 runs 14 residues. The CDR3 nucleotides are TGTGCCAGCAGTGAAGCGAATAGCCTCTACTATCAGTACTTC. This translates into CASSEANSLYYQYF.

The table lists this clone with a few counts. A junction boundary mismatches the germline segment, possibly from a read error. This chain joins TRBV10-3 and TRBJ2-1; weak D call: TRBD2 (5 bases). CDR1 and CDR2 (germline): ENHRY, SYGVKD. The CDR3 length is 13 residues. CDR3 coding DNA: TGTGCCATCAGTGCCGACCTGGACTCCGAGCAGCTCTTC. It encodes CAISADLDSEQLF.

Comment on this clone: A read error may be the cause here, since a much bigger clone is one base away. The chain has TRBV7-9 and TRBJ1-1, with D hard to call. Looked up from germline, CDR1 is SEHNR and CDR2 is FQNEAQ (reference sequence). CDR3 length equals 14 residues. The ends were cut back, 5 bases at V and 3 bases at J, with 13 bases in the middle. Here the CDR3 DNA reads TGTGCCAGCAGCCAAGCCGCGCTGGACACTGAAGCTTTCTTT. This gives the protein CASSQAALDTEAFF.

This clone was found many times. The chain has TRBV2 and TRBJ2-5; no definite D call. Germline values: CDR1 SNHLY, CDR2 FYNNEI. The CDR3 has 12 amino acids. Trimming pared 5 bases from V and 4 bases from J, leaving 8 bases between. DNA for the CDR3: TGTGCCAGCAGTAAGGGAACAGAGACCCAGTACTTC. Translating it yields CASSKGTETQYF.

This clone was detected ten times or more. The rearrangement links TRBV6-2 or TRBV6-3 to TRBJ2-1; 10 nucleotides line up with TRBD2. The germline V gene has CDR1 MNHEY and CDR2 SVGEGT. The CDR3 spans 12 residues. Trimming at V came to 11 bases and at J to 8 bases, leaving 6 bases not matched to a gene. The CDR3 is CAAQRGGDEQFF. In DNA form, the CDR3 reads TGTGCCGCGCAGCGGGGGGGCGATGAGCAGTTCTTC.